These T cell receptor beta chains were read from a single sample in a study of radiotherapy plus CTLA-4 blockade in lung cancer. Produced via immunoSEQ multiplex PCR; TCRdb's table is partial and in-frame only. The data hold tens of thousands of clones, with 70% to 80% observed a single time. The specimen was peripheral blood, collected from a patient treated with radiotherapy plus ipilimumab. The origin of the receptors is a human donor with non-small cell lung cancer whose response to radiotherapy plus ipilimumab could not be evaluated. CDR3s include the opening cysteine and the closing phenylalanine or tryptophan. A D gene is named only where the DNA matches it firmly. Clone sizes are given selectively: once, few, many, or a class where the clone is expanded.

j_call v_call clone_size d_call cdr3_aa cdr3_nt
TRBJ1-1 TRBV6-6 - - CASGAWGGRGTEAFF TGTGCCAGCGGCGCTTGGGGGGGAAGAGGGACTGAAGCTTTCTTT
TRBJ1-3 TRBV15 - TRBD1 CATSRVSGGSGNTIYF TGTGCCACCAGCAGAGTATCAGGGGGTAGTGGAAACACCATATATTTT
TRBJ1-1 TRBV7-8 - TRBD1 CASSYTDRVGTEAFF TGTGCCAGCAGCTATACCGACAGGGTCGGCACTGAAGCTTTCTTT
TRBJ1-1 TRBV4-3 - - CASSYRPGTPGVDTEAFF TGCGCCAGCAGCTACCGACCCGGGACGCCGGGAGTGGACACTGAAGCTTTCTTT
TRBJ1-6 TRBV6-6 - TRBD1 CASSPPGQANSPLHF TGTGCCAGCAGTCCACCGGGACAGGCAAATTCACCCCTCCACTTT
TRBJ1-1 TRBV7-3 - - CASSLGRVNTEAFF TGTGCCAGCAGCTTGGGCAGGGTTAACACTGAAGCTTTCTTT
TRBJ2-3 TRBV30 - - CAWSVVTSTQYF TGTGCCTGGAGTGTTGTCACTTCTACGCAGTATTTT
TRBJ1-1 TRBV9 - - CASTVGKWRNTEAFF TGTGCCAGCACCGTAGGTAAGTGGAGGAACACTGAAGCTTTCTTT
TRBJ1-1 TRBV6-5 - - CASRPRGNTEAFF TGTGCCAGCAGACCACGGGGGAACACTGAAGCTTTCTTT
TRBJ1-1 TRBV4-2 - TRBD1 CASSPGQGGDTEAFF TGTGCCAGCAGCCCTGGACAGGGCGGCGACACTGAAGCTTTCTTT
TRBJ2-2 TRBV5-1 - TRBD2 CASSPSTGTSSGELFF TGCGCCAGCAGCCCGAGTACCGGGACTAGCTCCGGGGAGCTGTTTTTT
TRBJ2-5 TRBV11-2 - TRBD2 CASSAGLDGTQYF TGTGCCAGCAGCGCGGGACTAGATGGGACCCAGTACTTC
TRBJ1-2 TRBV6-1 - TRBD1 CASRVQDRAFYGYTF TGTGCCAGCAGGGTTCAGGACAGGGCCTTCTATGGCTACACCTTC
TRBJ2-2 TRBV5-1 - - CASSWRARDTGELFF TGCGCCAGCAGCTGGAGGGCGCGGGACACCGGGGAGCTGTTTTTT
TRBJ1-5 TRBV2 few TRBD1 CASSEFVGTGSYSNQPQHF TGTGCCAGCAGTGAATTCGTTGGGACAGGAAGTTATAGCAATCAGCCCCAGCATTTT
TRBJ2-7 TRBV13 - TRBD2 CASRRGGSSYEQYF TGTGCCAGCCGCCGGGGGGGTAGCTCCTACGAGCAGTACTTC
TRBJ2-3 TRBV28 - - CASSLEGRRTDTQYF TGTGCCAGCAGTTTAGAGGGGAGGAGAACAGATACGCAGTATTTT
TRBJ1-1 TRBV4-1 - - CASTTGGTNTEAFF TGCGCCAGCACTACGGGGGGAACAAACACTGAAGCTTTCTTT
TRBJ2-1 TRBV5-1 - - CASSPTGTNSYNEQFF TGCGCCAGCAGTCCAACCGGGACAAACTCCTACAATGAGCAGTTCTTC
TRBJ2-1 TRBV4-3 few TRBD1 CASSRQGDPPYNEQFF TGCGCCAGCAGCCGACAGGGGGACCCCCCGTACAATGAGCAGTTCTTC
TRBJ2-1 TRBV27 - - CASSSWDNSYNEQFF TGTGCCAGCAGTTCTTGGGACAACTCCTACAATGAGCAGTTCTTC
TRBJ2-5 TRBV5-4 - TRBD2 CASSSRTSGNYGETQYF TGTGCCAGCAGCTCAAGGACTAGCGGGAATTATGGGGAGACCCAGTACTTC
TRBJ1-5 TRBV5-6 few - CASSAGLGNQPQHF TGTGCCAGCAGCGCGGGATTGGGCAATCAGCCCCAGCATTTT
TRBJ2-7 TRBV18 - TRBD1 CASSHRQGSYEQYF TGTGCCAGCTCACACAGACAGGGATCTTATGAGCAGTACTTC
TRBJ2-5 TRBV6-6 - TRBD2 CASSLLGLALTETQYF TGTGCCAGCAGCCTCCTGGGACTAGCGTTGACGGAGACCCAGTACTTC
TRBJ2-2 TRBV2 few TRBD1 CASMGQDPQRTGELFF TGTGCCAGCATGGGACAGGACCCCCAGAGGACCGGGGAGCTGTTTTTT
TRBJ1-1 TRBV5-1 - - CASSNQGGNTEAFF TGCGCCAGCAGCAACCAGGGTGGGAACACTGAAGCTTTCTTT
TRBJ2-5 TRBV5-1 - TRBD2 CASSLLTSGGETQYF TGCGCCAGCAGCCTCCTGACTAGCGGGGGGGAGACCCAGTACTTC